This record concerns one T cell receptor (beta chain) sequence. Germline V gene sequence: CDR1 LNHNV, CDR2 YYDKDF (reference sequence). The CDR3 is 14 residues long. V lost 3 bases, J lost 2 bases, and 2 bases stayed unmatched. The source of the sample is a study of blood T cell repertoires in COVID-19. TCRdb keeps only in-frame clones here, not all; method: immunoSEQ multiplex PCR. The sample has 200,000 to 250,000 clones, roughly 84% seen once. J is TRBJ1-1 and V is TRBV15; TRBD1 agrees at 8 bases. Material for sequencing was peripheral blood. The TCR originated in a woman in her sixties who had recovered from COVID-19. The CDR3 nucleotides are TGTGCCACCAGCAGGGGACAGGCTAACACTGAAGCTTTCTTT. Its protein product is CATSRGQANTEAFF.